The rows below give T cell receptor beta chains drawn from one sample of a study of radiation and T cells in renal cell carcinoma. The data were produced by immunoSEQ multiplex PCR, yet TCRdb's version contains in-frame clones alone and is incomplete. Of over 15,000 clones in the sample, about 58% were seen once. This specimen was tumor tissue, taken from a patient whose treatment was nephrectomy without radiotherapy. Receptors were obtained from a man aged 40-50 years with renal cell carcinoma. Each CDR3 is given without its conserved first and last residue.

V gene | CDR3 protein
TRBV5-1 | ASSRVVSYEQY
TRBV6-1 | ASSRALSNYGYT
TRBV5-6 | ASMLGGFQVEKLF
TRBV5-1 | ASSLKEPGNEKLF
TRBV7-8 | ASSLGQGLANYGYT
TRBV7-2 | ASSRKAGTDTQY
TRBV10-3 | AARDGGNTEAF
TRBV6-6 | ASRDWGNTEAF
TRBV4-2 | ASSQDATGGTDTQY
TRBV15 | ATSRDGGYGYT
TRBV6-5 | ASGKAGAETQY
TRBV7-8 | ASGDRTGAYEQY
TRBV7-2 | ASSLALGYQPQH
TRBV7-3 | ASSLFPRTLKLAKNIQY
TRBV7-9 | ASSSPLAYEQY
TRBV27 | ASSFSGRRGDTQY
TRBV7-3 | ASSLTSGPYNEQF
TRBV6-5 | ASRLGWGTEAF
TRBV15 | ATSRGIGNNSPLH
TRBV27 | ASSSLPRYEQY
TRBV4-3 | ASGRRGGTHNEQF
TRBV28 | ASSIRGGRTEAF
TRBV7-9 | ASSLDAVAGELF
TRBV6-4 | ASSDSNRPAYGYT
TRBV30 | AWRLETASARAF
TRBV7-2 | ASSRTGIQGYT
TRBV6-5 | ASSYSSGNEQY
TRBV25-1 | ASSEERTSTDTQY
TRBV11-1 | ASSSQRTGELF
TRBV10-3 | AISEGGRGQETQY
TRBV19 | ASSMEGAYEQY
TRBV9 | ASSVASQDTEAF
TRBV20-1 | SARVGYEQY
TRBV27 | ASSKSQGVSYEQY
TRBV28 | ATGVLNSPLH
TRBV5-1 | ASSLAGTPREQF
TRBV4-3 | ASSQEELAGVTGELF
TRBV6-4 | ASSDSGTEAQY
TRBV19 | ASSITGRPSYEQY
TRBV9 | ASSVYQQGSSPLH
TRBV7-2 | ASSLQAMNTEAF
TRBV5-1 | ASSLEGHTQY
TRBV28 | ASYAGTENFPYGYT
TRBV2 | ASSEATFSSDTQY
TRBV2 | ASKSGLDSPLH
TRBV11-3 | ASSPSGQSEAF
TRBV7-8 | ASSSRQRGNTIY
TRBV4-1 | ASSQSSPGQLYNSPLH
TRBV9 | ASSGNTEAF
TRBV7-9 | GSAVGMNTEAF
TRBV14 | ASSQGAWRSEAF
TRBV5-6 | ASSLFSGGAYNEQF
TRBV6-4 | ASSEEAGGPTDTQY
TRBV7-9 | ASSRASGGLSYNEQF
TRBV2 | ASTRGGTLGEGYT
TRBV6-6 | ASSRSETGTEAF
TRBV28 | ASSLGGYEQY